This section outlines one T cell receptor (beta chain) sequence together with its context. The target antigen is unknown. These data come from a study of CXCR3-negative and CXCR3-positive naive CD8 T cells. Study results and caveats: Unlike memory cells, which differed, naive CXCR3-negative and CXCR3-positive cells had similar TRBV-TRBJ usage. CXCR3-expressing naive cells carried TRB CDR3s more hydrophobic than those of CXCR3-negative naive cells.

The CDR3 contains 14 residues. Triplicates of 300,000 or so cells were sorted from each CD8+ T cell subset. Naive CD8+ T cells carried a CD45RO-CCR7+CD27+CD95- phenotype. Via 5' RACE with UMI labels, TRB cDNA libraries were prepared. TCRdb reanalyzed the 5' RACE reads and collapses them to one entry per CDR3 protein, without DNA. In total, the table holds over 50,000 distinct CDR3 sequences. This sequence joins TRBV12-3 or TRBV12-4 and TRBJ2-3. This sequence was found in a human donor in good health. Some clones in this sample may be carry-over from other donors' samples. Sequencing input: naive CXCR3+ CD8+ T cells from blood. Subset given: CD45RO-CCR7+CD27+CD95- naive CD8+ T cells expressing CXCR3 (TNR3+). CDR3 sequence reads: CASSLTESTDTQYF.